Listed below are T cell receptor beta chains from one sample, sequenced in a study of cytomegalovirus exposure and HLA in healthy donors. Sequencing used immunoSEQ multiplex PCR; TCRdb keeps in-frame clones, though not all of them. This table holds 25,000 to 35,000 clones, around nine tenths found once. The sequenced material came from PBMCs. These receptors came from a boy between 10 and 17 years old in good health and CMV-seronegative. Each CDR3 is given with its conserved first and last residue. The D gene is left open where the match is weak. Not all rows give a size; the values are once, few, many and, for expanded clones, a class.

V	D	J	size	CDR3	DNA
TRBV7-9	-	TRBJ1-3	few	CASSLIRESGNTIYF	TGTGCCAGCAGCTTAATCCGGGAATCTGGAAACACCATATATTTT
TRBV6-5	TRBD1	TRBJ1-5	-	CASSYGTGGQPQHF	TGTGCCAGCAGTTACGGGACAGGGGGTCAGCCCCAGCATTTT
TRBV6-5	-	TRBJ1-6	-	CASSIGGEGSPLHF	TGTGCCAGCAGTATAGGGGGGGAGGGCTCACCCCTCCACTTT
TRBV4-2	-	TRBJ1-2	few	CASRSEISGAGYTF	TGTGCCAGCAGATCTGAGATCTCAGGGGCTGGCTACACCTTC
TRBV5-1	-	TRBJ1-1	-	CASSYNRVGTEAFF	TGCGCCAGCAGCTACAACAGGGTGGGGACTGAAGCTTTCTTT
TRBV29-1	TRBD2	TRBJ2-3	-	CSVGPAGPGDTQYF	TGCAGCGTCGGGCCAGCGGGGCCAGGGGATACGCAGTATTTT
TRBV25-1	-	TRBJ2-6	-	CASSGAQGIMGGANVLTF	TGTGCCAGCAGTGGCGCACAGGGTATTATGGGGGGGGCCAACGTCCTGACTTTC
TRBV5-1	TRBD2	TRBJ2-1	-	CASSFPGVAGSSYNEQFF	TGCGCCAGCAGCTTTCCCGGGGTAGCGGGGAGCTCCTACAATGAGCAGTTCTTC
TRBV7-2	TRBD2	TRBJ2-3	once	CASSPGLAGGTDTQYF	TGTGCCAGCAGCCCGGGACTAGCGGGGGGCACAGATACGCAGTATTTT
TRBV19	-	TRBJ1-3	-	CASSTPLGGSGNTIYF	TGTGCCAGTAGTACCCCCCTGGGGGGATCTGGAAACACCATATATTTT
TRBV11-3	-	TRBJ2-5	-	CASSLNRKETQYF	TGTGCCAGCAGCTTAAACAGGAAAGAGACCCAGTACTTC
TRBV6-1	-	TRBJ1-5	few	CASTPGRYSNQPQHF	TGTGCCAGCACCCCGGGGAGATATAGCAATCAGCCCCAGCATTTT
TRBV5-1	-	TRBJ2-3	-	CASSLSWGGTDTQYF	TGCGCCAGCAGCTTATCCTGGGGGGGCACAGATACGCAGTATTTT
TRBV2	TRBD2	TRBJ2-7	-	CASTLPSGGAIYEQYF	TGTGCCAGCACCCTCCCGAGCGGGGGGGCAATCTACGAGCAGTACTTC
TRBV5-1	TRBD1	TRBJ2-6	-	CASSKGQDSGANVLTF	TGCGCCAGCAGCAAAGGACAGGACTCTGGGGCCAACGTCCTGACTTTC
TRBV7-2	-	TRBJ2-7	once	CASSLGAGYEQYF	TGTGCCAGCAGCTTAGGGGCAGGCTACGAGCAGTACTTC
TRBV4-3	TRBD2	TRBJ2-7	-	CASSQDQRRTSGGIEQYF	TGCGCCAGCAGCCAAGATCAGAGGAGGACTAGCGGGGGAATTGAGCAGTACTTC